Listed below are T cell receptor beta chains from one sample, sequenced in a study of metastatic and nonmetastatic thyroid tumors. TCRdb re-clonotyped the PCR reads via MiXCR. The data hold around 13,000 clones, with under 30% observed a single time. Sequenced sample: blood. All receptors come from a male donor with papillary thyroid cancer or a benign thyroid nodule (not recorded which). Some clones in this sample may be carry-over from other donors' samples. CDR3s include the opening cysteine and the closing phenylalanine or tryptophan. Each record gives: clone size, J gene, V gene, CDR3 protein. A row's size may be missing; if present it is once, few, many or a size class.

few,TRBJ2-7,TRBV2,CASRDGLAETYEQYF
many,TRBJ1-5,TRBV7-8,CASSPDSSNQPQHF
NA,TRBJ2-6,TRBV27,CASSFWDAGANVLTF
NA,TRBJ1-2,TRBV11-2,CASSLALDRYGYTF
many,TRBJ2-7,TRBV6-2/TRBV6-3,CASKDQVYEQYF
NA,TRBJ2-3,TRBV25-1,CASSVFVSGGQDRTDTQYF
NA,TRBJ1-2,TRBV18,CASSTGTGEVGYTF
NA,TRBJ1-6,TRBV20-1,CSAPGGGALSYNSPLHF
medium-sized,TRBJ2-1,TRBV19,CASSPQGGSYNEQFF
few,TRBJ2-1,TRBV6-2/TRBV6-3,CASSYLTGTGSYNEQFF
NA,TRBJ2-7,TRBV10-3,CAISEEYEQYF
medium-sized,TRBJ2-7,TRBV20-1,CSARGTDFSHEQYF
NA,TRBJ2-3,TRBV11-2,CASSLSSGWGDTQYF
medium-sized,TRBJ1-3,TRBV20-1,CSARLGGVGNTIYF
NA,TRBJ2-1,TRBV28,CASSLDFAGAILGGNEQFF
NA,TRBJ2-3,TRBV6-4,CASSDSIGDTQYF
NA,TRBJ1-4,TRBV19,CASTWTRTTATNEKLFF
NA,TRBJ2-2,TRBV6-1,CASSYTLTGSTGELFF
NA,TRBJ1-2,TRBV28,CASSPAAEGGRGYTF
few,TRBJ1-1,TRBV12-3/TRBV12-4,CASSPPGPNTEAFF
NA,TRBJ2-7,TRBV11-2,CASSQTGTGDEQYF
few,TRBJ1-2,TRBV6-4,CASSPPGGPGYTF
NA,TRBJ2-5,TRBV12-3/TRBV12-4,CDSSRQAKETQYF
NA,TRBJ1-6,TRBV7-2,CASSPDRGSPLHF
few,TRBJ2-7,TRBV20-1,CSARAPAGAFEQYF
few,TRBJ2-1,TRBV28,CASSAHAGGPTNEQFF
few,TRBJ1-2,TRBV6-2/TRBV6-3,CASSSSSGTGPARYGYTF
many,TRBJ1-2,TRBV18,CASSPTGWLGYTF